Following are 15 T cell receptor beta chains from one sample sequenced in a study of cytomegalovirus exposure and HLA in healthy donors. With 60 Vbeta and 13 Jbeta primers, the PCR was carried out. This table comes from immunoSEQ multiplex PCR, and its TCRdb copy is limited to in-frame clones, with some not included. Here the sample spans about 86,000 clones, 70% to 85% being singletons. Sequenced sample: PBMCs. These receptors all stem from a man between 60 and 75 years old in good health and CMV-seronegative.

This clone was counted once. The chain is built from TRBV7-8 and TRBJ1-1; a possible D gene is TRBD1 (6 bases). Trimming stripped 5 bases from V and 1 base from J, with 14 bases between. CDR1 and CDR2 (germline): SGHVS, FQNEAQ. This CDR3 spans 15 amino acids. CDR3 region: CASSPRLQGNTEAFF. The CDR3 nucleotides read TGTGCCAGCAGCCCCAGACTACAGGGGAACACTGAAGCTTTCTTT.

The chain couples TRBV4-3 to TRBJ2-2; tentative D call: TRBD2 (6 bases). V was pared by 3 bases and J by 1 base, with 12 bases between. Germline CDR1 LGHNA, CDR2 YSLEER. This CDR3 is 16 amino acids long. The CDR3 loop is CASSQLSGENTGELFF. CDR3 nucleotide sequence: TGCGCCAGCAGCCAGCTTAGCGGAGAGAACACCGGGGAGCTGTTTTTT.

This chain uses TRBV18 with TRBJ2-5; D gene unclear. The V gene lost 0 bases and the J gene lost 3 bases, with 5 bases spanning the gap. Germline V gene data show CDR1 as KGHSH and CDR2 as LQKENI. This CDR3 comprises 13 residues. The CDR3 region has the DNA TGTGCCAGCTCACCACCGAGAGAAGAGACCCAGTACTTC. It translates to CASSPPREETQYF. The full variable domain, with the rest looked up from reference TRBV18 and TRBJ2-5, is NAGVMQNPRHLVRRRGQEARLRCSPMKGHSHVYWYRQLPEEGLKFMVYLQKENIIDESGMPKERFSAEFPKEGPSILRIQQVVRGDSAAYFCASSPPREETQYFGPGTRLLVL.

The chain combines TRBV4-1 with TRBJ1-2; D possibly corresponds to TRBD1 (6 bases). Per germline, CDR1 MGHRA and CDR2 YSYEKL. V lost 3 bases, J lost 6 bases, and 17 bases lay in between. The CDR3 sequence is 15 residues long. CDR3 amino acids: CASSHPNPGGHGYTF. The DNA for the CDR3 is TGCGCCAGCAGCCATCCGAACCCGGGGGGCCATGGCTACACCTTC.

The chain carries TRBV30 and TRBJ1-3; D gene unclear. There are 15 residues in the CDR3. CDR1 is GTSNPN and CDR2 is SVGIG in the germline V gene (reference sequence). V was clipped by 3 bases and J by 0 bases, with 12 bases between them. The DNA for the CDR3 is TGTGCCTGGAGAGCGGGCGGGGTCTCTGGAAACACCATATATTTT. Protein sequence: CAWRAGGVSGNTIYF.

The chain couples TRBV5-1 to TRBJ1-2; 7 bases align to TRBD1. CDR1 is SGHRS and CDR2 is YFSETQ in the germline V gene. Unmatched junction bases numbered 10, after V lost 3 bases and J lost 5 bases. The CDR3 length is 15 residues. CDR3 region: CASSSRHRDSYGYTF. The CDR3 region has the DNA TGCGCCAGCAGCTCCCGACACCGGGACAGTTATGGCTACACCTTC.

The CDR3 reads CASTGGLGTDTQYF. CDR3 nucleotide sequence: TGTGCCAGCACGGGGGGTCTGGGCACAGATACGCAGTATTTT. The chain uses TRBV6-1 and TRBJ2-3, with 7 bases fitting TRBD2. The V gene's germline CDR1 is MNHNS and CDR2 SASEGT. This CDR3 region has 14 residues. The V segment lost 7 bases and the J segment 1 base; nucleotides outside the gene matches: 5.

This clone came up a few times. The chain has TRBV23-1 and TRBJ1-1, with D hard to call. TRBV23-1 is an ORF for which the function is uncertain. With 7 bases removed from V and 0 bases from J, the gap between germline ends came to 15 bases. This CDR3 spans 15 amino acids. Here the CDR3 DNA reads TGCGCCAGCACGTCGGCAGGAAATATGAACACTGAAGCTTTCTTT. The encoded protein is CASTSAGNMNTEAFF.

This clone was seen a few times. This rearrangement joins TRBV4-1 to TRBJ1-4; D is uncertain. The germline V gene encodes CDR1 MGHRA and CDR2 YSYEKL. V was shortened by 1 base and J by 6 bases, with 6 bases between the two germline ends. CDR3 length: 13 amino acids. CDR3 sequence reads: CASSQGYYEKLFF. The CDR3 coding sequence is TGCGCCAGCAGCCAAGGATACTATGAAAAACTGTTTTTT.

The rearrangement uses TRBV4-3 and TRBJ1-4; D remains ambiguous. CDR3 length equals 16 residues. Trimming left V 0 bases short and J 5 bases short, with 13 bases between. The germline V gene has CDR1 LGHNA and CDR2 YSLEER. DNA for the CDR3: TGCGCCAGCAGCCAAGATTTAGCCCTTGGAAATGAAAAACTGTTTTTT. This sequence encodes CASSQDLALGNEKLFF.

V gene TRBV7-6 combines with J gene TRBJ1-2, with TRBD1 as a possible D gene (5 bases). The CDR3 spans 13 residues. V lost 1 base to trimming and J lost 8 bases, with 11 bases between them. Germline V lookup: CDR1 SGHVS, CDR2 FNYEAQ. CDR3 loop: CASSLVSQVGYTF. Here the CDR3 DNA reads TGTGCCAGCAGCTTAGTTTCACAGGTCGGCTACACCTTC.

This chain connects TRBV14 to TRBJ1-1; TRBD1 agrees at 8 bases. J lost 4 bases, V lost 3 bases, and 4 bases had no gene match. CDR1 is SGHDN, CDR2 FVKESK, per germline. The CDR3 totals 14 residues. CDR3 coding DNA: TGTGCCAGCAGCCAGACAGGGGATATCACTGAAGCTTTCTTT. Protein product: CASSQTGDITEAFF.

The rearrangement uses TRBV9 and TRBJ2-3; TRBD2 agrees at 12 bases. The germline V gene encodes CDR1 SGDLS and CDR2 YYNGEE. The V gene end was trimmed by 4 bases and the J gene end by 9 bases; junction bases not matched to a gene: 9. The CDR3 covers 15 residues. The CDR3: CASSPRTSGDGTQYF. CDR3 nucleotides: TGTGCCAGCAGCCCTCGGACTAGCGGGGACGGCACGCAGTATTTT. Based on the CDR3 plus reference TRBV9 and TRBJ2-3, the full variable domain is DSGVTQTPKHLITATGQRVTLRCSPRSGDLSVYWYQQSLDQGLQFLIQYYNGEERAKGNILERFSAQQFPDLHSELNLSSLELGDSALYFCASSPRTSGDGTQYFGPGTRLTVL.

V gene TRBV7-6 combines with J gene TRBJ2-3, with TRBD2 matching 9 bases. This CDR3 region has 16 residues. V lost 6 bases to trimming and J lost 2 bases; unmatched junction nucleotides: 9. CDR1 and CDR2 from the germline V gene are SGHVS and FNYEAQ. CDR3 loop: CASSLRTSEYTDTQYF. The CDR3, as DNA: TGTGCCAGCAGTCTCAGGACTAGCGAATACACAGATACGCAGTATTTT.

Worth noting for this clone: A junction boundary mismatches the germline segment, possibly from a read error. V and J are TRBV7-2 and TRBJ1-1; the match to TRBD1 covers 10 bases. The CDR3 consists of 14 residues. CDR1 and CDR2 from the germline V gene are SGHTA and FQGNSA. Written as DNA, the CDR3 is TGTGCCAGCAGCTACCCAGACAGGGGGCGCGTGGTCTCCTTT. It is translated as CASSYPDRGRVVSF.